This is a list of T cell receptor beta chains from one sample in a study of blood T cell repertoires in COVID-19. Sequencing used immunoSEQ multiplex PCR; TCRdb keeps in-frame clones, though not all of them. Of roughly 240,000 clones listed, roughly 82% are singletons. Sequences were obtained from peripheral blood. The source of these receptors is a man aged 40-55 years who had recovered from COVID-19. Each CDR3 is given with its conserved first and last residue. The D gene is left open where the match is weak. Clone sizes are given selectively: once, few, many, or a class where the clone is expanded.

cdr3_aa	cdr3_nt	v_call	j_call	clone_size	d_call
CASTPTRTSQETQYF	TGTGCCAGCACCCCCACCAGGACTAGCCAAGAGACCCAGTACTTC	TRBV6-5	TRBJ2-5	.	TRBD2
CASSVGQGEDFEQFF	TGTGCCAGCAGCGTGGGACAGGGGGAGGATTTTGAGCAGTTCTTC	TRBV5-8	TRBJ2-1	once	TRBD1
CASSFYRRYSGNTIYF	TGTGCCAGCAGCTTCTACAGGCGCTACTCTGGAAACACCATATATTTT	TRBV5-6	TRBJ1-3	.	.
CSVTQTGDSNSPLHF	TGCAGCGTTACCCAAACAGGGGACTCGAATTCACCCCTCCACTTT	TRBV29-1	TRBJ1-6	.	TRBD1
CASSIHREQPQHF	TGTGCCAGTAGTATTCATCGGGAGCAGCCCCAGCATTTT	TRBV19	TRBJ1-5	.	.
CASSQVGGRTLYEQYF	TGCGCCAGCAGCCAAGTCGGCGGGAGGACCCTCTACGAGCAGTACTTC	TRBV4-3	TRBJ2-7	.	TRBD2
CASSLRGSEAFF	TGTGCCAGCAGCTTAAGGGGGTCTGAAGCTTTCTTT	TRBV7-9	TRBJ1-1	.	.
CASSLELAVTYEQYF	TGTGCCAGCAGCTTAGAGCTAGCGGTAACCTACGAGCAGTACTTC	TRBV7-2	TRBJ2-7	once	TRBD2
CASSYLADDQPQHF	TGTGCCAGCAGTTACTTGGCGGATGATCAGCCCCAGCATTTT	TRBV6-2/TRBV6-3	TRBJ1-5	once	.
CASSTGVLSDTQYF	TGCGCCAGCAGCACAGGGGTCCTGTCTGATACGCAGTATTTT	TRBV5-1	TRBJ2-3	.	TRBD1
CASSPTETSGGLETQYF	TGTGCCAGCAGTCCAACGGAGACTAGCGGGGGGCTGGAGACCCAGTACTTC	TRBV6-6	TRBJ2-5	.	TRBD2
CASSLAYQGGEKLFF	TGTGCCAGCAGCTTAGCGTACCAGGGAGGTGAAAAACTGTTTTTT	TRBV7-2	TRBJ1-4	once	.
CASSKQGAETQYF	TGTGCCAGTAGTAAACAGGGGGCGGAGACCCAGTACTTC	TRBV19	TRBJ2-5	.	TRBD1
CASSQAPTPSGNTIYF	TGCGCCAGCAGCCAAGCTCCCACACCCTCTGGAAACACCATATATTTT	TRBV4-1	TRBJ1-3	.	.
CASSQSTQGITF	TGTGCCAGCAGCCAAAGTACACAGGGGATTACCTTC	TRBV7-2	TRBJ1-2	.	TRBD1
CASSPRRDTNYGYTF	TGTGCCAGCAGCCCGCGCAGGGATACAAACTATGGCTACACCTTC	TRBV7-9	TRBJ1-2	once	.
CASSSEAYEQYF	TGTGCCAGCAGTTCCGAGGCCTACGAGCAGTACTTC	TRBV6-6	TRBJ2-7	.	.
CSAREEGGYTF	TGCAGTGCTAGAGAGGAGGGAGGCTACACCTTC	TRBV20-1	TRBJ1-2	.	.
CASSETRDSYSNEQFF	TGTGCCAGCAGTGAGACCCGGGACAGTTATTCCAATGAGCAGTTCTTC	TRBV2	TRBJ2-1	.	TRBD1
CASSLEPGLASDTQYF	TGTGCCAGCAGCTTAGAACCGGGACTAGCGAGCGATACGCAGTATTTT	TRBV7-7	TRBJ2-3	once	TRBD2
CASSERPGPFYGYTF	TGTGCCAGCAGTGAACGGCCAGGTCCTTTCTATGGCTACACCTTC	TRBV6-1	TRBJ1-2	.	.
CASSILAKNIQYF	TGTGCCAGTAGTATCTTAGCCAAAAACATTCAGTACTTC	TRBV19	TRBJ2-4	.	.
CASSFPAGGGLSYNEQFF	TGCGCCAGCAGCTTCCCAGCGGGGGGCGGGCTATCCTACAATGAGCAGTTCTTC	TRBV5-1	TRBJ2-1	few	TRBD2
CASSQSGGGDRGELFNEQFF	TGCGCCAGCAGTCAATCAGGCGGGGGCGATCGGGGGGAACTTTTCAATGAGCAGTTCTTC	TRBV23-1	TRBJ2-1	.	.
CASSLVHGTASNQPQHF	TGTGCCAGCAGCTTAGTTCATGGGACTGCAAGCAATCAGCCCCAGCATTTT	TRBV7-9	TRBJ1-5	.	.
CASSFLFRGKSGELFF	TGTGCCAGCAGTTTTTTGTTCAGGGGGAAATCCGGGGAGCTGTTTTTT	TRBV27	TRBJ2-2	.	TRBD1
CASSYPRQTTNEKLFF	TGTGCCAGCAGTTACCCCCGACAGACAACTAATGAAAAACTGTTTTTT	TRBV6-6	TRBJ1-4	few	.
CASSFVRRGGEKLFF	TGTGCCAGCAGTTTCGTACGGAGGGGAGGTGAAAAACTGTTTTTT	TRBV27	TRBJ1-4	.	.
CASSQETGLMNTGELFF	TGCGCCAGCAGCCAGGAAACGGGACTCATGAACACCGGGGAGCTGTTTTTT	TRBV4-3	TRBJ2-2	few	.
CASSFHSAGANVLTF	TGTGCCAGCAGCTTCCATAGCGCCGGGGCCAACGTCCTGACTTTC	TRBV6-5	TRBJ2-6	few	.
CASSYRRVSSYNEQFF	TGTGCCAGCAGTTACAGGCGGGTAAGCTCCTACAATGAGCAGTTCTTC	TRBV6-2/TRBV6-3	TRBJ2-1	.	.
CSVEAATNEKLFF	TGCAGCGTTGAGGCAGCAACTAATGAAAAACTGTTTTTT	TRBV29-1	TRBJ1-4	.	.
CASSYNRNNQPQHF	TGTGCCAGCAGTTATAACAGGAACAATCAGCCCCAGCATTTT	TRBV6-6	TRBJ1-5	.	.
CASSLRDSGSNGYTF	TGTGCCAGCAGCCTCCGGGACAGCGGGTCCAATGGCTACACCTTC	TRBV7-9	TRBJ1-2	few	TRBD1
CASSQDPGQGGYEQYF	TGCGCCAGCAGCCAAGATCCAGGCCAGGGGGGCTACGAGCAGTACTTC	TRBV4-1	TRBJ2-7	.	.
CASSQHQETQYF	TGTGCCAGCAGCCAACATCAAGAGACCCAGTACTTC	TRBV3-1/TRBV3-2	TRBJ2-5	.	.
CASSGGQGGGTEAFF	TGTGCCAGCTCAGGGGGACAGGGAGGTGGCACTGAAGCTTTCTTT	TRBV18	TRBJ1-1	.	TRBD1
CASSLGLSYEQYF	TGTGCCAGCAGTTTGGGGCTCTCCTACGAGCAGTACTTC	TRBV12-3/TRBV12-4	TRBJ2-7	.	.
CASSLNPDFVNTGELFF	TGTGCCAGCAGCTTAAACCCTGACTTCGTGAACACCGGGGAGCTGTTTTTT	TRBV7-2	TRBJ2-2	.	.
CASSAGTWREKLFF	TGTGCCAGCAGCGCCGGGACATGGCGCGAAAAACTGTTTTTT	TRBV27	TRBJ1-4	.	.
CASIETGRETQYF	TGTGCCAGTATCGAGACAGGGCGGGAGACCCAGTACTTC	TRBV6-5	TRBJ2-5	once	TRBD1
CASSQDSTVAGEGEQYF	TGCGCCAGCAGCCAAGATAGCACGGTAGCGGGAGAGGGCGAGCAGTACTTC	TRBV4-1	TRBJ2-7	.	TRBD2
CASSDRQGGEGYTF	TGTGCCAGCAGCGATCGACAGGGCGGAGAGGGCTACACCTTC	TRBV9	TRBJ1-2	.	TRBD1
CASSYSPGQGGDTQYF	TGTGCCAGCAGTTACTCCCCGGGACAGGGTGGGGATACGCAGTATTTT	TRBV6-5	TRBJ2-3	.	TRBD1
CASRGGNNEKLFF	TGTGCCAGTCGGGGGGGGAATAATGAAAAACTGTTTTTT	TRBV27	TRBJ1-4	.	.
CATPTLAGAHLNTGELFF	TGCGCCACCCCAACACTAGCGGGGGCCCACCTGAACACCGGGGAGCTGTTTTTT	TRBV10-1	TRBJ2-2	.	TRBD2
CASSFDRPYEQYF	TGTGCCAGCAGTTTTGACAGGCCCTACGAGCAGTACTTC	TRBV12-3/TRBV12-4	TRBJ2-7	.	.
CASSPPGQGLYNSPLHF	TGTGCCAGCAGCCCCCCTGGACAGGGCCTCTATAATTCACCCCTCCACTTT	TRBV7-2	TRBJ1-6	.	TRBD1
CASSRRTSGRAGEQFF	TGTGCCAGTAGCAGACGGACTAGCGGGAGGGCGGGAGAGCAGTTCTTC	TRBV19	TRBJ2-1	.	TRBD2
CAWSSTGREQYF	TGTGCCTGGAGTTCAACAGGGCGGGAGCAGTACTTC	TRBV30	TRBJ2-7	once	.
CAWSPRQAGELFF	TGTGCCTGGAGCCCGCGACAGGCCGGGGAGCTGTTTTTT	TRBV30	TRBJ2-2	.	.
CASSLDEVVYEQYF	TGTGCCAGCAGCTTGGACGAGGTTGTTTACGAGCAGTACTTC	TRBV5-8	TRBJ2-7	.	.
CASSPGASSDTQYF	TGCGCCAGCAGCCCCGGAGCTAGTTCAGATACGCAGTATTTT	TRBV5-1	TRBJ2-3	.	.
CASSQNTRTEAFF	TGCGCCAGCAGCCAAAACACCAGGACTGAAGCTTTCTTT	TRBV4-3	TRBJ1-1	.	.
CASSISSHWPQHF	TGTGCCAGTAGTATAAGCTCCCATTGGCCCCAGCATTTT	TRBV19	TRBJ1-5	.	.
CASTGPGGYEQYF	TGTGCCAGCACCGGTCCAGGAGGCTACGAGCAGTACTTC	TRBV3-1/TRBV3-2	TRBJ2-7	few	.
CATRQGSTGELFF	TGTGCCACCAGACAGGGGAGTACCGGGGAGCTGTTTTTT	TRBV24-1	TRBJ2-2	.	TRBD1
CASSLQRDSTDTQYF	TGTGCCAGCTCTCTCCAGCGGGATAGCACAGATACGCAGTATTTT	TRBV7-2	TRBJ2-3	once	TRBD2